Listed here are 29 T cell receptor beta chains from one sample, sequenced in a study of cytomegalovirus exposure and HLA in healthy donors. The study ran its PCR with 60 Vbeta and 13 Jbeta primers. TCRdb keeps only in-frame clones here, not all; method: immunoSEQ multiplex PCR. The data show fewer than 250,000 clones, roughly 79% seen once. Specimen: PBMCs. Every receptor here comes from a woman between 18 and 29 years old in good health and CMV-seronegative.

The V and J genes are TRBV5-1 and TRBJ1-2; D is possibly TRBD1 (6 bases). The germline V gene has CDR1 SGHRS and CDR2 YFSETQ. Trimming removed 1 base from V and 4 bases from J, with 11 bases in between. The CDR3 sequence is 14 residues long. The CDR3 DNA is TGCGCCAGCAGCTTGAACAGGGAGAGCTATGGCTACACCTTC. This encodes CASSLNRESYGYTF.

This clone appeared a single time. The V gene is TRBV19, the J gene TRBJ1-6; D remains ambiguous. The V and J ends lost 8 bases and 8 bases respectively, with 13 bases between them. From germline, CDR1 is LNHDA and CDR2 SQIVND (reference sequence). The CDR3 loop spans 13 amino acids. CDR3 DNA sequence: TGTGCCAGTCAAGATACAGCGGATTCACCCCTCCACTTT. Its protein is CASQDTADSPLHF.

The chain combines TRBV4-3 with TRBJ2-7; a possible D gene is TRBD1 (6 bases). Germline lookup yields CDR1 LGHNA and CDR2 YSLEER. This CDR3 spans 14 amino acids. Trimming took off 0 bases at V and 4 bases at J, with 10 bases between the two ends. The CDR3 DNA reads as TGCGCCAGCAGCCAAGAAGGCACAGGGTACGAGCAGTACTTC. It translates to CASSQEGTGYEQYF.

As concerns this clone: A junction end diverges from the germline sequence, so it may reflect a read error. The V and J genes are TRBV6-4 and TRBJ1-6, with TRBD1 matching 7 bases. This CDR3 contains 14 residues. The V gene's germline CDR1 is MRHNA and CDR2 SNTAGT. This CDR3 is CVSRRDSYNSPLHF. The CDR3 region has the DNA TGTGTCAGCAGGCGGGACAGCTATAATTCACCCCTCCACTTT.

V and J are TRBV6-1 and TRBJ1-1; 8 positions agree with TRBD1. The germline V gene encodes CDR1 MNHNS and CDR2 SASEGT. The CDR3 has 15 amino acids. V trimming: 2 bases; J trimming: 2 bases; junction bases outside the gene matches: 4. This CDR3 is CASSEQGAANTEAFF. The DNA for the CDR3 is TGTGCCAGCAGTGAACAGGGGGCAGCAAACACTGAAGCTTTCTTT.

The rearrangement uses TRBV19 and TRBJ1-6; TRBD1 is a possible D gene (6 bases). Germline V gene lookup returns CDR1 LNHDA and CDR2 SQIVND (reference sequence). Trimming cost V 1 base and J 0 bases, with 10 bases left between them. This CDR3 comprises 17 residues. The DNA for the CDR3 is TGTGCCAGTAGTATAGGGGGGCCGAGCTCCTATAATTCACCCCTCCACTTT. It encodes CASSIGGPSSYNSPLHF.

J is TRBJ2-5 and V is TRBV7-8, with 7 bases that match TRBD2. There are 18 residues in the CDR3. V shed 0 bases and J 2 bases; nucleotides not matched to a gene: 12. Germline lookup yields CDR1 SGHVS and CDR2 FQNEAQ. CDR3 DNA sequence: TGTGCCAGCAGCTTAGCAATGACTAGCTTGTGGGAACAAGAGACCCAGTACTTC. As protein: CASSLAMTSLWEQETQYF.

This clone was observed a handful of times. The germline gene is not matched at one end of the junction; a read error may be the cause. The chain is built from TRBV7-9 and TRBJ2-3, with 8 nucleotides matching TRBD1. CDR3 length equals 16 residues. Looked up from germline, CDR1 is SEHNR and CDR2 is FQNEAQ (reference sequence). The CDR3 DNA reads as TGTTCCAGCAGCCCACAACGGACAGGGAGCACAGATACGCAGTATTTT. It codes for CSSSPQRTGSTDTQYF. The full variable domain, its missing parts supplied by reference TRBV7-9 and TRBJ2-3, is DTGVSQNPRHKITKRGQNVTFRCDPISEHNRLYWYRQTLGQGPEFLTYFQNEAQLEKSRLLSDRFSAERPKGSFSTLEIQRTEQGDSAMYLCSSSPQRTGSTDTQYFGPGTRLTVL.

The genes are TRBV5-1 and TRBJ1-1; 7 bases match TRBD1. Per germline, CDR1 SGHRS and CDR2 YFSETQ. The CDR3 is 14 residues long. Trimming removed 4 bases from V and 2 bases from J; junction bases left unmatched: 5. The CDR3 nucleotides are TGCGCCAGCAGCGGGAACAGGGGAAACACTGAAGCTTTCTTT. As protein: CASSGNRGNTEAFF.

V and J are TRBV13 and TRBJ1-5; 9 bases map to TRBD1. CDR1 is PRHDT, CDR2 FYEKMQ, per germline (reference sequence). The ends lost 3 bases at V and 6 bases at J; junction bases unmatched: 6. The CDR3 has 15 residues. In DNA form, the CDR3 reads TGTGCCAGCAGCTTGGGACAGGGTGAGGTTCAGCCCCAGCATTTT. Residues: CASSLGQGEVQPQHF.

V gene TRBV9 combines with J gene TRBJ1-1; TRBD1 matches 8 bases. Germline lookup yields CDR1 SGDLS and CDR2 YYNGEE. V lost 0 bases and J lost 5; bases outside the gene matches: 6. The CDR3 has 15 residues. The CDR3 sequence: CASSVDAGGGTEAFF. CDR3 in DNA: TGTGCCAGCAGCGTAGATGCAGGGGGCGGTACTGAAGCTTTCTTT. The whole variable domain, remainder taken from reference TRBV9 and TRBJ1-1, is DSGVTQTPKHLITATGQRVTLRCSPRSGDLSVYWYQQSLDQGLQFLIQYYNGEERAKGNILERFSAQQFPDLHSELNLSSLELGDSALYFCASSVDAGGGTEAFFGQGTRLTVV.

The J gene is TRBJ2-7, the V gene TRBV7-9; TRBD1 matches 7 bases. This CDR3 comprises 18 residues. V was clipped by 5 bases and J by 2 bases; unmatched bases: 18. Germline CDR1 is SEHNR and CDR2 is FQNEAQ (reference sequence). Written as DNA, the CDR3 is TGTGCCAGCAGCAACCACCCTCCGACAGGGCGGCAACCCTACGAGCAGTACTTC. Encoded protein: CASSNHPPTGRQPYEQYF.

The genes are TRBV30 and TRBJ2-1, with 11 bases aligning to TRBD2. Germline trimming cut 0 bases from V and 6 bases from J; bases unmatched to any gene: 4. This CDR3 spans 15 amino acids. The V gene's germline CDR1 is GTSNPN and CDR2 SVGIG (reference sequence). The CDR3 DNA is TGTGCCTGGAGTGTAACTAGCGGGGGCATCAATGAGCAGTTCTTC. Protein: CAWSVTSGGINEQFF.

This clone turned up a few times. J is TRBJ1-3 and V is TRBV6-5; the D gene is possibly TRBD1 (5 bases). The CDR3 loop spans 15 amino acids. Germline CDR1 is MNHEY and CDR2 is SVGAGI. Trimming removed 0 bases from V and 0 bases from J, with 6 bases in between. The CDR3 sequence is CASSYSGGSGNTIYF. The CDR3 DNA sequence: TGTGCCAGCAGTTACTCGGGGGGCTCTGGAAACACCATATATTTT.

The chain has TRBV15 and TRBJ2-2; D is possibly TRBD2 (7 bases). The CDR3 extends over 16 amino acids. Deletions cut 8 bases from V and 2 bases from J, with 18 bases between. Germline values: CDR1 LNHNV, CDR2 YYDKDF (reference sequence). CDR3 region: CATGRGGAENTGELFF. The CDR3, as DNA: TGTGCCACCGGCCGTGGGGGGGCGGAAAACACCGGGGAGCTGTTTTTT. Drawing the rest from reference TRBV15 and TRBJ2-2, the complete variable domain is DAMVIQNPRYQVTQFGKPVTLSCSQTLNHNVMYWYQQKSSQAPKLLFHYYDKDFNNEADTPDNFQSRRPNTSFCFLDIRSPGLGDTAMYLCATGRGGAENTGELFFGEGSRLTVL.

V is TRBV10-3 and J is TRBJ2-7, with TRBD1 matching 7 bases. Losses at the gene ends were 6 bases for V and 2 bases for J; bases not matched to a gene: 10. The CDR3 is made up of 15 amino acids. Germline V gene lookup returns CDR1 ENHRY and CDR2 SYGVKD. The CDR3 sequence is CAISDQGVTTYEQYF. The CDR3, as DNA: TGTGCCATCAGCGATCAGGGGGTTACTACCTACGAGCAGTACTTC.

The chain uses TRBV7-9 and TRBJ1-3, with TRBD1 matching over 8 bases. CDR3 length equals 16 residues. The V and J ends lost 5 bases and 0 bases, in that order; junction bases with no gene match: 6. CDR1 is SEHNR and CDR2 is FQNEAQ in the germline V gene (reference sequence). The CDR3 nucleotides are TGTGCCAGCAGCCCCGGGACAGGACACTCTGGAAACACCATATATTTT. This translates into CASSPGTGHSGNTIYF. Together with reference TRBV7-9 and TRBJ1-3, the CDR3 gives the full variable domain: DTGVSQNPRHKITKRGQNVTFRCDPISEHNRLYWYRQTLGQGPEFLTYFQNEAQLEKSRLLSDRFSAERPKGSFSTLEIQRTEQGDSAMYLCASSPGTGHSGNTIYFGEGSWLTVV.

Remarks on this clone: Other DNA sequences from this sample encode an identical CDR3 as well. The CDR3 DNA follows: TGTGCCAGCAGCAGCCTTCCGGTCCGGTACGAGCAGTACTTC. The encoded protein is CASSSLPVRYEQYF. The rearrangement joins TRBV7-8 to TRBJ2-7; no clear D gene. The CDR3 consists of 14 residues. Germline lookup yields CDR1 SGHVS and CDR2 FQNEAQ. Deletions cut 5 bases from V and 4 bases from J, with 15 bases between.

The genes are TRBV6-1 and TRBJ1-1, with 8 bases aligning to TRBD1. The CDR3 is made up of 15 amino acids. Germline CDR1 MNHNS, CDR2 SASEGT. V lost 5 bases to trimming and J lost 3 bases; unmatched junction nucleotides: 8. The CDR3 nucleotides read TGTGCCAGCAGTACAGGGGGTGTAAGGGACACTGAAGCTTTCTTT. Translated, it gives CASSTGGVRDTEAFF.

The chain recombines TRBV11-2 with TRBJ1-4; 7 positions agree with TRBD1. The CDR3 runs 13 residues. With 5 bases clipped from V and 7 bases from J, the junction kept 4 bases outside the gene matches. Looked up from germline, CDR1 is SGHAT and CDR2 is FQNNGV. CDR3 amino acids: CASSPRTGEKLFF. CDR3 coding DNA: TGTGCCAGCAGCCCGCGGACAGGTGAAAAACTGTTTTTT.

This chain connects TRBV15 to TRBJ1-2; TRBD1 matches at 7 bases. The CDR3 contains 17 residues. J was trimmed by 5 bases and V by 1 base; bases with no gene match: 13. Germline V gene sequence: CDR1 LNHNV, CDR2 YYDKDF (reference sequence). The CDR3 here is CATSRGGTDPPLYGYTF. The CDR3 DNA follows: TGTGCCACCAGCAGAGGAGGGACAGATCCCCCACTTTATGGCTACACCTTC.

The chain links TRBV29-1 to TRBJ1-3; D is unclear. The germline V and J ends were trimmed by 1 base and 2 bases, with 9 bases remaining between them. Germline values: CDR1 SQVTM, CDR2 ANQGSEA. This CDR3 spans 14 amino acids. CDR3 sequence: CSVEVVSPGNTIYF. In nucleotides, the CDR3 is TGCAGCGTTGAAGTCGTAAGCCCTGGAAACACCATATATTTT.

The genes are TRBV5-6 and TRBJ2-7, with 12 bases that match TRBD1. Trimming cost V 5 bases and J 7 bases; bases outside gene matches: 10. The CDR3 is 15 amino acids. Germline assignment: CDR1 SGHDT and CDR2 YYEEEE. CDR3 coding DNA: TGTGCCAGCAGGGTAGGGACAGGGGGCCCGGGGGAGCAGTACTTC. Its protein is CASRVGTGGPGEQYF.

This clone was seen a single time. V and J are TRBV29-1 and TRBJ1-1; 10 nucleotides align to TRBD1. This CDR3 spans 15 amino acids. Germline V lookup: CDR1 SQVTM, CDR2 ANQGSEA. The junction had 10 bases not matched to a gene; V was cut back by 4 bases and J by 5 bases. The CDR3 protein is CSVGRDRGGVTEAFF. The CDR3, as DNA: TGCAGCGTTGGGCGGGACAGGGGAGGGGTAACTGAAGCTTTCTTT. The full variable domain, with the rest looked up from reference TRBV29-1 and TRBJ1-1, is SAVISQKPSRDICQRGTSLTIQCQVDSQVTMMFWYRQQPGQSLTLIATANQGSEATYESGFVIDKFPISRPNLTFSTLTVSNMSPEDSSIYLCSVGRDRGGVTEAFFGQGTRLTVV.

The rearrangement joins TRBV25-1 to TRBJ1-3; tentative D call: TRBD1 (6 bases). The CDR3 has 15 amino acids. Germline V lookup: CDR1 MGHDK, CDR2 SYGVNS. V was clipped by 6 bases and J by 1 base, with 13 bases between them. The chain's CDR3 is CASSPNRASGNTIYF. The CDR3 nucleotides read TGTGCCAGCAGCCCAAACAGGGCGTCTGGAAACACCATATATTTT. Full variable domain (rest looked up from reference TRBV25-1 and TRBJ1-3): EADIYQTPRYLVIGTGKKITLECSQTMGHDKMYWYQQDPGMELHLIHYSYGVNSTEKGDLSSESTVSRIRTEHFPLTLESARPSHTSQYLCASSPNRASGNTIYFGEGSWLTVV.

The rearrangement uses TRBV4-3 and TRBJ2-7; D is unclear. V lost 0 bases to trimming and J lost 2 bases, with 11 bases between them. This CDR3 has 15 amino acids. Germline lookup yields CDR1 LGHNA and CDR2 YSLEER. CDR3 sequence (DNA): TGCGCCAGCAGCCAAGAGTTACAAGTAACCTACGAGCAGTACTTC. This sequence encodes CASSQELQVTYEQYF.

This CDR3 reads CASSEGYGYTF. The CDR3 DNA is TGTGCCAGCAGCGAGGGATATGGCTACACCTTC. V usage is TRBV7-2 and J usage is TRBJ1-2, with D unclear. Trimming removed 5 bases from V and 5 bases from J, with 6 bases in between. The CDR3 has 11 residues. In germline, CDR1 is SGHTA, CDR2 FQGNSA.

To note about this clone: The sample has other DNA sequences that encode this CDR3 too. V gene TRBV5-1 combines with J gene TRBJ1-6; 7 nucleotides match TRBD1. The trim removed 0 bases at V and 8 bases at J, leaving 2 bases unmatched. Per the germline V gene, CDR1 is SGHRS and CDR2 is YFSETQ. The CDR3 extends over 14 amino acids. CDR3 residues: CASSLGQGDSPLHF. The CDR3 DNA is TGCGCCAGCAGCTTGGGACAGGGAGATTCACCCCTCCACTTT.

The chain carries TRBV9 and TRBJ2-5; 7 bases align to TRBD2. Germline V gene sequence: CDR1 SGDLS, CDR2 YYNGEE. The junction had 7 bases not matched to a gene; V was cut back by 0 bases and J by 5 bases. The CDR3 has 15 amino acids. In DNA, the CDR3 is TGTGCCAGCAGCGTAGCTGTGGGGGGAGGGGAGACCCAGTACTTC. Encoded protein: CASSVAVGGGETQYF.